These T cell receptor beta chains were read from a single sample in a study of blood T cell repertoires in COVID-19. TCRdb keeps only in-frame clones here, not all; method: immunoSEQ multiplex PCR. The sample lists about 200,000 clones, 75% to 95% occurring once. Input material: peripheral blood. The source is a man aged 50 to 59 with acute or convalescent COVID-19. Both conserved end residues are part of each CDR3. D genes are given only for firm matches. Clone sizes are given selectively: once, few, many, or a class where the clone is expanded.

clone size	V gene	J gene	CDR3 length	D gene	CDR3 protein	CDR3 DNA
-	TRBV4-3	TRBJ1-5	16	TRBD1	CASSQVIGTGGQPQHF	TGCGCCAGCAGCCAAGTTATTGGGACAGGAGGCCAGCCCCAGCATTTT
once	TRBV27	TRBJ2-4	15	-	CASSLSVVAKNIQYF	TGTGCCAGCAGTTTAAGTGTAGTAGCCAAAAACATTCAGTACTTC
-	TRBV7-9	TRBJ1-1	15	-	CASSLADGVMTEAFF	TGTGCCAGCAGCTTAGCGGACGGGGTTATGACTGAAGCTTTCTTT
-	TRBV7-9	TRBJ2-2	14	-	CASSLGREPGELFF	TGTGCCAGCAGCTTAGGCCGGGAGCCCGGGGAGCTGTTTTTT
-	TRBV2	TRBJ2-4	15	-	CASSVRVTSGNIQYF	TGTGCCAGCAGTGTCAGGGTGACTAGTGGAAACATTCAGTACTTC
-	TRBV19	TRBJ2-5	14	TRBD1	CASSSQGVRETQYF	TGTGCCAGTAGCTCACAGGGGGTGAGAGAGACCCAGTACTTC
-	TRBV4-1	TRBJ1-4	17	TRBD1	CASSYGDRGGSNEKLFF	TGCGCCAGCAGCTATGGGGACAGGGGCGGTTCTAATGAAAAACTGTTTTTT
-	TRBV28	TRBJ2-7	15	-	CASSLIRDTPYEQYF	TGTGCCAGCAGTCTAATCAGGGATACCCCCTACGAGCAGTACTTC
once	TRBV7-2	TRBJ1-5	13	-	CASSLYGGQPQHF	TGTGCCAGCAGCTTATATGGAGGACAGCCCCAGCATTTT
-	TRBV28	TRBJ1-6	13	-	CASSPLGYSPLHF	TGTGCCAGCAGTCCCCTCGGGTATTCACCCCTCCACTTT
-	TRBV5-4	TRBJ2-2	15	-	CASSPEVASTGELFF	TGTGCCAGCAGCCCGGAGGTGGCGAGCACCGGGGAGCTGTTTTTT
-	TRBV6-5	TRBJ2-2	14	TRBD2	CASSSRLASGELFF	TGTGCCAGCAGTTCCCGACTAGCGAGCGGGGAGCTGTTTTTT
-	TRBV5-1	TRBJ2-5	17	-	CASSSAPQGRNKETQYF	TGCGCCAGCAGCTCGGCCCCCCAGGGGCGGAACAAAGAGACCCAGTACTTC
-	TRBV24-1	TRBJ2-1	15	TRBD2	CATSAGGLAGYEQFF	TGTGCCACCAGTGCGGGGGGACTAGCGGGATATGAGCAGTTCTTC
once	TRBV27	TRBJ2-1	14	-	CASSLGQRVNEQFF	TGTGCCAGCAGTTTAGGGCAGCGGGTGAATGAGCAGTTCTTC
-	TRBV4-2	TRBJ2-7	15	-	CASSQATGNSYEQYF	TGTGCCAGCAGCCAAGCCACAGGGAACTCCTACGAGCAGTACTTC
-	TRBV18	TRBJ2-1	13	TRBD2	CASSLWTSAESFF	TGTGCCAGCTCGCTATGGACTAGCGCAGAGTCGTTCTTC
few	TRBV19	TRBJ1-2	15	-	CASSILDRPTYGYTF	TGTGCCAGTAGTATCTTGGACAGACCGACCTATGGCTACACCTTC
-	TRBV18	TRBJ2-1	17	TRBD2	CASSPSGLAGVLNEQFF	TGTGCCAGCTCACCAAGTGGACTAGCGGGAGTATTAAATGAGCAGTTCTTC
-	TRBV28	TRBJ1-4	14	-	CASRVRGGSEKLFF	TGTGCCAGCAGGGTACGTGGCGGGAGTGAAAAACTGTTTTTT
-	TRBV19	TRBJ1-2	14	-	CASKADIDNYGYTF	TGTGCCAGTAAGGCCGACATCGACAACTATGGCTACACCTTC
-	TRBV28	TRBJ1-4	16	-	CASSFGRAGGNEKLFF	TGTGCCAGCAGTTTCGGCAGGGCGGGGGGCAACGAAAAACTGTTTTTT
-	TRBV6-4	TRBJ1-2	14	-	CASSDSSGVGGYTF	TGTGCCAGCAGTGACTCGTCGGGGGTAGGCGGCTACACCTTC
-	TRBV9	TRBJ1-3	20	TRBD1	CASSQASAGTGVFSGNTIYF	TGTGCCAGCAGCCAAGCCTCCGCCGGGACAGGGGTTTTTTCTGGAAACACCATATATTTT
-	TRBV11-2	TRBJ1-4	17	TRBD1	CASSPVAYRGGREKLFF	TGTGCCAGCAGCCCGGTAGCGTACAGGGGGGGACGCGAAAAACTGTTTTTT